These 30 T cell receptor beta chains were sequenced from one sample in a study of cytomegalovirus exposure and HLA in healthy donors. Primers included in the PCR were 60 Vbeta and 13 Jbeta primers. The data were produced by immunoSEQ multiplex PCR, yet TCRdb's version contains in-frame clones alone and is incomplete. The table shows 200,000 to 250,000 clones, with about 77% occurring only once. The sample was PBMCs. The receptors derive from a woman aged 25 to 45 in good health and CMV-seronegative.

This chain uses TRBV7-6 with TRBJ1-1; a weak D match, TRBD1 (6 bases). V lost 1 base to trimming and J lost 4 bases, with 19 bases between them. The CDR3 has 17 amino acids. Germline loops: CDR1 SGHVS, CDR2 FNYEAQ. CDR3 loop: CASSLGDGGLIGTEAFF. The CDR3 region has the DNA TGTGCCAGCAGCTTAGGAGACGGGGGGCTAATTGGCACTGAAGCTTTCTTT.

The chain recombines TRBV6-1 with TRBJ2-2; tentative D call: TRBD1 (6 bases). The ends were cut back, 7 bases at V and 2 bases at J, with 14 bases in the middle. CDR1 MNHNS and CDR2 SASEGT come from the germline V gene. This CDR3 comprises 15 residues. CDR3 DNA sequence: TGTGCCAGCACTACGGGACAATTCAACACCGGGGAGCTGTTTTTT. Its protein product is CASTTGQFNTGELFF.

Worth noting for this clone: A read error may explain this, as a much larger clone is one base away. This sample also contains other DNA sequences that code for the same CDR3. This chain uses TRBV15 with TRBJ1-2; no clear D. This CDR3 contains 13 residues. The germline CDR1 and CDR2 sequences are LNHNV and YYDKDF (reference sequence). The CDR3 DNA reads as TGTGCCACCAGCCGAGAGTGGCAGAAGGGCTACACCTTC. Translation gives CATSREWQKGYTF.

The CDR3 is CASTIRGTDTQYF. The CDR3 nucleotides are TGTGCCAGCACCATACGAGGCACAGATACGCAGTATTTT. The V and J genes are TRBV2 and TRBJ2-3, with D unresolved. Germline CDR1 SNHLY, CDR2 FYNNEI. Trimming left V 7 bases short and J 1 base short, with 9 bases between. The CDR3 runs 13 residues.

The rearrangement uses TRBV5-1 and TRBJ2-3; the D is unclear. CDR1 is SGHRS and CDR2 is YFSETQ in the germline V gene. The CDR3 extends over 14 amino acids. V lost 5 bases to trimming and J lost 1 base, with 11 bases between them. CDR3 sequence: CASSSGPRTDTQYF. CDR3 in DNA: TGCGCCAGCAGTTCGGGTCCCCGCACAGATACGCAGTATTTT.

The V call is TRBV19, the J call TRBJ2-7; 9 positions match TRBD2. V was clipped by 6 bases and J by 3 bases; unmatched bases: 15. The CDR3 extends over 17 amino acids. The germline CDR1 and CDR2 sequences are LNHDA and SQIVND (reference sequence). CDR3 DNA: TGTGCCAGTAGAAAATCGGCGGGAGGGTCCCGGGGCTACGAGCAGTACTTC. It yields the protein CASRKSAGGSRGYEQYF.

This clone has just one count. The rearrangement joins TRBV9 to TRBJ2-7, with D possibly TRBD2 on 5 matching bases. Germline-derived CDR1 and CDR2 are SGDLS and YYNGEE. V was cut by 4 bases and J by 2 bases, with 16 bases left in between. This CDR3 spans 15 amino acids. The DNA for the CDR3 is TGTGCCAGCAGCCTAAATGAGGGCCTAACCTACGAGCAGTACTTC. Its protein is CASSLNEGLTYEQYF. The full variable domain, with the rest looked up from reference TRBV9 and TRBJ2-7, is DSGVTQTPKHLITATGQRVTLRCSPRSGDLSVYWYQQSLDQGLQFLIQYYNGEERAKGNILERFSAQQFPDLHSELNLSSLELGDSALYFCASSLNEGLTYEQYFGPGTRLTVT.

The chain has TRBV30 and TRBJ2-3; D is unresolved. Germline V CDR1 and CDR2: GTSNPN, SVGIG (reference sequence). V was pared by 0 bases and J by 1 base, with 11 bases between. The CDR3 has 15 residues. CDR3 in amino acids: CAWSVIGGGTDTQYF. In nucleotides, the CDR3 is TGTGCCTGGAGTGTAATTGGCGGCGGCACAGATACGCAGTATTTT.

This chain uses TRBV30 with TRBJ2-2; tentative D call: TRBD2 (6 bases). The CDR3 is made up of 14 amino acids. V gave up 2 bases and J gave up 4 bases, with 11 bases separating them. The germline CDR1 and CDR2 sequences are GTSNPN and SVGIG (reference sequence). CDR3 DNA sequence: TGTGCCTGGAGTCGGGGGACTCCCACCGGGGAGCTGTTTTTT. Amino acids: CAWSRGTPTGELFF.

This clone was counted a few times. For the CDR3, the DNA is TGTGCCAGCCAAGGGGAAACCATTCAGTACTTC. Its protein is CASQGETIQYF. The V call is TRBV6-1, the J call TRBJ2-4; D may be TRBD1 (5 bases). The CDR3 sequence is 11 residues long. V shed 8 bases and J shed 9 bases, with 11 bases lying between them. Germline CDR1 reads MNHNS; CDR2 reads SASEGT.

A remark on this clone: Other DNA sequences from this sample encode an identical CDR3 as well. The genes are TRBV7-6 and TRBJ1-4; 8 nucleotides line up with TRBD1. With V trimmed by 5 bases and J by 14 bases, 7 bases remained unmatched. This CDR3 comprises 12 residues. CDR1 is SGHVS and CDR2 is FNYEAQ in the germline V gene. The CDR3 sequence: CASSPGTGKLFF. The DNA for the CDR3 is TGTGCCAGCAGCCCCGGGACAGGAAAGCTGTTTTTT.

The rearrangement joins TRBV2 to TRBJ2-5; 7 bases match TRBD1. Judging by the DNA end, TRBJ2-7 fits better; the J call may be wrong. CDR1 is SNHLY and CDR2 is FYNNEI in the germline V gene. The CDR3 sequence is 13 residues long. The CDR3 protein is CASSTDRVYEQYF. CDR3 bases: TGTGCCAGCAGTACCGACAGGGTTTACGAGCAGTACTTC.

On this clone: Here the CDR3 omits its conserved ending phenylalanine or tryptophan, so a read error is the likely source. The V call is TRBV6-5, the J call TRBJ1-2; 7 positions agree with TRBD1. After removal of 6 bases from V and 3 bases from J, the junction contained 7 bases not matched to a gene. Looked up from germline, CDR1 is MNHEY and CDR2 is SVGAGI. CDR3 length: 14 amino acids. The CDR3 loop reads CASRTPGTDYGYTL. CDR3 nucleotides: TGTGCCAGCAGAACTCCCGGGACAGACTATGGCTACACCCTC.

This clone was seen a handful of times. The gene calls are TRBV2 and TRBJ1-1; 10 bases are a match to TRBD1. CDR3 length: 14 residues. Germline assignment: CDR1 SNHLY and CDR2 FYNNEI. Trimming cost V 6 bases and J 8 bases; bases outside gene matches: 9. As DNA, the CDR3 is TGTGCCAGCAGCTCCGGACAGGGGGAGTTGGAAGCTTTCTTT. This gives the protein CASSSGQGELEAFF. The full variable domain, its missing parts supplied by reference TRBV2 and TRBJ1-1, is EPEVTQTPSHQVTQMGQEVILRCVPISNHLYFYWYRQILGQKVEFLVSFYNNEISEKSEIFDDQFSVERPDGSNFTLKIRSTKLEDSAMYFCASSSGQGELEAFFGQGTRLTVV.

The gene calls are TRBV19 and TRBJ2-4, with D maybe TRBD2 (6 bases). There are 16 residues in the CDR3. The V end was cut by 3 bases, the J end by 13 bases, with 25 bases between. Germline V CDR1 and CDR2: LNHDA, SQIVND (reference sequence). The CDR3 nucleotides read TGTGCCAGTAGTATTAGCGCCAGGGAGGACGGGTGGTCGCAGTACTTC. It encodes CASSISAREDGWSQYF.

The chain uses TRBV4-1 and TRBJ2-7; 12 nucleotides match TRBD2. Per germline, CDR1 MGHRA and CDR2 YSYEKL. Losses at the gene ends were 0 bases for V and 5 bases for J; bases not matched to a gene: 5. This CDR3 comprises 16 residues. This chain's CDR3 is CASSQELAGGIDEQYF. The CDR3 nucleotides read TGCGCCAGCAGCCAAGAACTAGCGGGGGGCATCGACGAGCAGTACTTC.

This clone was counted a few times. This chain joins TRBV4-2 and TRBJ2-2, with 7 nucleotides matching TRBD2. Losses at the gene ends were 4 bases for V and 0 bases for J; bases not matched to a gene: 11. The length of the CDR3 is 18 residues. CDR1 is LGHNA, CDR2 YNFKEQ, per germline. The CDR3 DNA reads as TGTGCCAGCAGCCCCCCTAAAAGCGGGATCCCGAACACCGGGGAGCTGTTTTTT. It yields the protein CASSPPKSGIPNTGELFF.

This clone showed up just a few times. V and J are TRBV7-2 and TRBJ1-2; TRBD1 matches at 9 bases. CDR3 size: 15 residues. J was trimmed by 2 bases and V by 5 bases; bases with no gene match: 6. In germline, CDR1 is SGHTA, CDR2 FQGNSA. Here the CDR3 DNA reads TGTGCCAGCAGCCTCACAGGGGGCTACAACTATGGCTACACCTTC. Protein sequence: CASSLTGGYNYGYTF.

This chain links TRBV4-2 with TRBJ2-7, with 7 bases lining up with TRBD1. J was trimmed by 2 bases and V by 3 bases; bases with no gene match: 4. The CDR3 runs 14 residues. Germline V gene data show CDR1 as LGHNA and CDR2 as YNFKEQ. The CDR3, as DNA: TGTGCCAGCAGCCACCCCGGACAGGCCTACGAGCAGTACTTC. This translates into CASSHPGQAYEQYF.

The chain employs TRBV18 and TRBJ1-2, with D uncertain. The germline V gene encodes CDR1 KGHSH and CDR2 LQKENI. Trimming took off 3 bases at V and 4 bases at J, with 12 bases between the two ends. This CDR3 is 14 amino acids long. CDR3 in DNA: TGTGCCAGCTCACCTCCCGGGAACTTCTATGGCTACACCTTC. Encoded protein: CASSPPGNFYGYTF.

This sequence joins TRBV27 and TRBJ2-1; TRBD2 agrees at 7 bases. CDR3 size: 16 residues. With V trimmed by 5 bases and J by 8 bases, 15 bases remained unmatched. Germline CDR1 reads MNHEY; CDR2 reads SMNVEV (reference sequence). CDR3 protein: CASSLGTKAHPDEQFF. The CDR3 DNA reads TGTGCCAGCAGTCTCGGGACTAAGGCCCATCCCGATGAGCAGTTCTTC.

The rearrangement joins TRBV6-1 to TRBJ1-5; TRBD1 is a possible D gene (6 bases). Trimming pared 0 bases from V and 4 bases from J, leaving 10 bases between. The germline V gene has CDR1 MNHNS and CDR2 SASEGT. CDR3 length: 15 amino acids. CDR3 residues: CASSEADDRNQPQHF. The DNA of the CDR3 is TGTGCCAGCAGTGAAGCCGACGACAGGAATCAGCCCCAGCATTTT.

V usage is TRBV6-1 and J usage is TRBJ1-2; D not certain. The germline V gene has CDR1 MNHNS and CDR2 SASEGT. V shed 11 bases and J shed 6 bases, with 25 bases lying between them. CDR3 size: 15 residues. The CDR3 DNA sequence: TGTGCCGGAACGGAGGACGACTCTCCGGGGAATGGCTACACCTTC. Protein: CAGTEDDSPGNGYTF.

The CDR3 DNA sequence: TGTGCCAGCAGCCAACCCAGGGGGAGGAACACTGAAGCTTTCTTT. The encoded protein is CASSQPRGRNTEAFF. V gene TRBV11-2 combines with J gene TRBJ1-1; TRBD1 matches 7 bases. Per the germline V gene, CDR1 is SGHAT and CDR2 is FQNNGV. V was clipped by 5 bases and J by 1 base; unmatched bases: 7. The CDR3 length is 15 residues.

This clone showed up just a few times. CDR3 protein: CASSWTKTNTEAFF. In DNA, the CDR3 is TGCGCCAGCAGCTGGACAAAAACGAACACTGAAGCTTTCTTT. J is TRBJ1-1 and V is TRBV5-1, with D possibly TRBD1 on 5 matching bases. Germline V gene lookup returns CDR1 SGHRS and CDR2 YFSETQ. The CDR3 extends over 14 amino acids. V was shortened by 3 bases and J by 1 base, with 10 bases between the two germline ends.

V usage is TRBV6-1 and J usage is TRBJ2-3, with D possibly TRBD2 on 5 matching bases. CDR3 length equals 15 residues. Per the germline V gene, CDR1 is MNHNS and CDR2 is SASEGT. Trimming took 5 bases from V and 0 from J, leaving 12 bases between them. The CDR3, as DNA: TGTGCCAGCAGTCCTATCCGAGGGAGCACAGATACGCAGTATTTT. Amino acid sequence: CASSPIRGSTDTQYF.

This clone was observed a single time. The rearrangement links TRBV14 to TRBJ2-3, with D uncertain. Germline V CDR1 and CDR2: SGHDN, FVKESK. The length of the CDR3 is 12 residues. Trimming took off 0 bases at V and 7 bases at J, with 5 bases between the two ends. The DNA for the CDR3 is TGTGCCAGCAGCCAAGATAGATATACGCAGTATTTT. This gives the protein CASSQDRYTQYF. Full variable domain (rest looked up from reference TRBV14 and TRBJ2-3): EAGVTQFPSHSVIEKGQTVTLRCDPISGHDNLYWYRRVMGKEIKFLLHFVKESKQDESGMPNNRFLAERTGGTYSTLKVQPAELEDSGVYFCASSQDRYTQYFGPGTRLTVL.

This clone was detected only once. V gene TRBV7-9 combines with J gene TRBJ2-1, with TRBD2 as a possible D gene (5 bases). Germline V gives CDR1 SEHNR, CDR2 FQNEAQ (reference sequence). This CDR3 spans 15 amino acids. Between the trimmed V and J ends, which lost 6 bases and 9 bases, there was a span of 21 bases. This CDR3 reads CASSMGPPRVIEQFF. DNA for the CDR3: TGTGCCAGCAGTATGGGCCCCCCGAGGGTCATTGAGCAGTTCTTC.

V is TRBV29-1 and J is TRBJ1-2; D is unresolved. The V end lost 4 bases, the J end lost 8 bases, and 17 bases lay between the germline ends. CDR3 size: 13 residues. The germline V gene has CDR1 SQVTM and CDR2 ANQGSEA. CDR3 nucleotide sequence: TGCAGCGTTGTTACGGGATCGGTATTCGGCTACACCTTC. Amino acid sequence: CSVVTGSVFGYTF. The variable domain in full, completed from reference TRBV29-1 and TRBJ1-2, reads SAVISQKPSRDICQRGTSLTIQCQVDSQVTMMFWYRQQPGQSLTLIATANQGSEATYESGFVIDKFPISRPNLTFSTLTVSNMSPEDSSIYLCSVVTGSVFGYTFGSGTRLTVV.

The chain uses TRBV5-5 and TRBJ2-1; D is ambiguous. CDR3 length: 12 amino acids. Germline values: CDR1 SGHKS, CDR2 YYEKEE (reference sequence). V lost 6 bases and J lost 8, with 12 bases in between. The CDR3 loop is CASNSISDEQFF. The CDR3 region has the DNA TGTGCCAGCAACTCCATAAGCGATGAGCAGTTCTTC. The variable domain in full, completed from reference TRBV5-5 and TRBJ2-1, reads DAGVTQSPTHLIKTRGQQVTLRCSPISGHKSVSWYQQVLGQGPQFIFQYYEKEERGRGNFPDRFSARQFPNYSSELNVNALLLGDSALYLCASNSISDEQFFGPGTRLTVL.